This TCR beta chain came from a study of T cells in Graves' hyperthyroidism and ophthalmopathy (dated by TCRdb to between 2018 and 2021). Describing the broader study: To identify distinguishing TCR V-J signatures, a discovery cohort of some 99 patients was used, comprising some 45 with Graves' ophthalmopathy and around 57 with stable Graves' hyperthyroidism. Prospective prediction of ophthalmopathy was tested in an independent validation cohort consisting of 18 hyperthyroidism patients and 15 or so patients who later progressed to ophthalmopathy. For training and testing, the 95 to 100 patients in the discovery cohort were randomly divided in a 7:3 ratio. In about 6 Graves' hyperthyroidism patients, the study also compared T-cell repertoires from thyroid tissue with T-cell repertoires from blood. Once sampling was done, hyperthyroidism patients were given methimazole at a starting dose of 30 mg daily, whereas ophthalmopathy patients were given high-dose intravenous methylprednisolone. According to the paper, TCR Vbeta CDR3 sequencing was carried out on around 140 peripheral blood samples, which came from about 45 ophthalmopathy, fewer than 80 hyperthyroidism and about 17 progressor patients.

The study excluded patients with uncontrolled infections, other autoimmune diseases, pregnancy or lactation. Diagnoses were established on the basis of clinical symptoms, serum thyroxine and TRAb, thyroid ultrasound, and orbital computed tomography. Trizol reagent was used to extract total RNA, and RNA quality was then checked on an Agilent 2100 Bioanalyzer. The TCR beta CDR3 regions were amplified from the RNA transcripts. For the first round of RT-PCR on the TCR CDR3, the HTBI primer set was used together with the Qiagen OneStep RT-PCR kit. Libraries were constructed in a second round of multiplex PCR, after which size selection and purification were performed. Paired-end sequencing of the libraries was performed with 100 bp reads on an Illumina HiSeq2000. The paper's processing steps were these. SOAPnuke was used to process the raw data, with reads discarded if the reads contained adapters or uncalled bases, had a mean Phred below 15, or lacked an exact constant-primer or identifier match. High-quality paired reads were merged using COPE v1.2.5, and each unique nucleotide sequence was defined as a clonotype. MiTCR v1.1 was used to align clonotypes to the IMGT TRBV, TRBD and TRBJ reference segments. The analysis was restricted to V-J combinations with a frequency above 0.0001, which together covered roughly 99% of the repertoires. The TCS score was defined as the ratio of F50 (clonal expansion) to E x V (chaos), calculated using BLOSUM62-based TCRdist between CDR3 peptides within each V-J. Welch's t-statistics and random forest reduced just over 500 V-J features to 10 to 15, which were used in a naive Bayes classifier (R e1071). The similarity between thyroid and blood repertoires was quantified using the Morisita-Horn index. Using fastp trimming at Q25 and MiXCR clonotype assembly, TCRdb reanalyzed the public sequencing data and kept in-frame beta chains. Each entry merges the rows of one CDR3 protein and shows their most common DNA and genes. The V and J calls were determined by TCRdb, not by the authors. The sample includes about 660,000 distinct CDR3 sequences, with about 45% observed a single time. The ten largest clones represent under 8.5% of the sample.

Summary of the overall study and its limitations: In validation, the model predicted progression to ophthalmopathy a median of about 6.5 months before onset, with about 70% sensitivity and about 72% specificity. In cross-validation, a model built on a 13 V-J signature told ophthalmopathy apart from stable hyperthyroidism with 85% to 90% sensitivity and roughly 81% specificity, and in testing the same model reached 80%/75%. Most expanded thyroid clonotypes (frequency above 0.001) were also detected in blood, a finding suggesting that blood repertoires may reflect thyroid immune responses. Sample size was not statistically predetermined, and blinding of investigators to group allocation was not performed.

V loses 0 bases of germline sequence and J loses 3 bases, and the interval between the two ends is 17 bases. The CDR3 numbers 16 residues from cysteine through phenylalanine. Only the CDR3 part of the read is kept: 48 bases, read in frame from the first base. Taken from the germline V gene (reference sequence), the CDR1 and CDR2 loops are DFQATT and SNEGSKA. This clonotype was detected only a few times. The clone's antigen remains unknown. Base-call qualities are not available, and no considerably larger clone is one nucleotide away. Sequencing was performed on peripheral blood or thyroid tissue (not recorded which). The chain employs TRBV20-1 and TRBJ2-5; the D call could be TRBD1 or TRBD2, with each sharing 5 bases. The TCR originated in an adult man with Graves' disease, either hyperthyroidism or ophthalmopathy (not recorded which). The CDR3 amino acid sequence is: CSARDPGRVWEETQYF. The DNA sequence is TGCAGTGCTAGAGATCCGGGACGGGTTTGGGAAGAGACCCAGTACTTC.